This T cell receptor (beta chain) stems from a study of CD8 T cells in ankylosing spondylitis. Germline V gene data show CDR1 as SGHTA and CDR2 as FQGNSA. This CDR3 region has 15 residues. The TCR beta libraries were generated through quantitative 5'-RACE incorporating molecular barcodes. TCRdb reprocessed the 5' RACE reads via MiXCR and lists one record per CDR3 protein. The sample has around 150,000 distinct CDR3 sequences, 5.5% to 7.5% seen once. Note on this clonotype: Its antigen is still unknown. It may be a read error: a sequence one base away is much more abundant.

General study points: Matched synovial fluid from ankylosing spondylitis patients was reported to be enriched for disease-linked clones. In peripheral blood, disease-linked CD8+ clones occurred at relatively low frequencies.

What was sequenced was blood, either unsorted or a sorted T cell fraction (not recorded which). The receptor was isolated from a female donor with ankylosing spondylitis or in good health (not recorded which). V usage is TRBV7-2 and J usage is TRBJ1-5; D remains unclear. The CDR3 nucleotides are TGTGCCAGCAGCTTTTCAGCAGCTAGCAATCAGTCCCAGCATTTT. This gives the protein CASSFSAASNQSQHF.